Listed below are T cell receptor beta chains from one sample, sequenced in a study of T cells in localized non-small cell lung cancer. TCRdb's table, derived via immunoSEQ multiplex PCR, lists solely in-frame clones and lacks some. The table shows over 30,000 clones, with under 90% occurring only once. Sample: peripheral blood, taken before any cancer treatment. The receptors were gathered from a male donor older than 55 with stage III lung adenocarcinoma. Both conserved end residues are part of each CDR3. D genes are given only for firm matches. Some rows mark clone size as missing; the rest say once, few, many or name a class of expanded clone.

abundance,j_gene,d_gene,v_gene,CDR3aa,CDR3nt
.,TRBJ2-3,.,TRBV6-5,CASSWNSRADTQYF,TGTGCCAGCAGTTGGAATTCTAGGGCAGATACGCAGTATTTT
.,TRBJ2-3,.,TRBV11-2,CASSPRVYTDTQYF,TGTGCCAGCAGCCCGCGGGTCTATACAGATACGCAGTATTTT
few,TRBJ1-1,.,TRBV7-6,CASSLVRQGLTEAFF,TGTGCCAGCAGCTTAGTTCGGCAGGGTTTAACTGAAGCTTTCTTT
.,TRBJ2-7,TRBD1,TRBV5-5,CASSTAGGLDEQYF,TGTGCCAGCAGCACGGCAGGGGGCTTGGATGAGCAGTACTTC
.,TRBJ1-1,.,TRBV5-8,CASSLMRGTEAFF,TGTGCCAGCAGCTTGATGAGGGGAACTGAAGCTTTCTTT
.,TRBJ1-5,.,TRBV18,CASSPDRNQPQHF,TGTGCCAGCTCACCGGACAGAAATCAGCCCCAGCATTTT
.,TRBJ1-1,.,TRBV19,CASKDSPRSTEAFF,TGTGCCAGTAAGGACAGCCCCAGGAGCACTGAAGCTTTCTTT
.,TRBJ1-2,.,TRBV28,CAAGETDYGYTF,TGTGCTGCGGGGGAGACAGACTATGGCTACACCTTC
.,TRBJ2-2,.,TRBV7-9,CASSARSGSYTGELFF,TGTGCCAGCAGCGCTCGGTCGGGGTCCTACACCGGGGAGCTGTTTTTT
few,TRBJ2-7,.,TRBV7-2,CASSLDAAQRVYEQYF,TGTGCCAGCAGCTTAGACGCTGCCCAAAGAGTCTACGAGCAGTACTTC
.,TRBJ2-3,.,TRBV7-9,CASISGARGTDTQYF,TGTGCCAGCATCTCGGGGGCTCGGGGCACAGATACGCAGTATTTT
.,TRBJ2-5,.,TRBV30,CAWSRGVTAETQYF,TGTGCCTGGAGTAGGGGCGTTACGGCGGAGACCCAGTACTTC
.,TRBJ2-1,.,TRBV6-5,CASSYSSGNEQFF,TGTGCCAGCAGTTACTCGTCAGGCAATGAGCAGTTCTTC
.,TRBJ2-5,.,TRBV5-6,CASSLPPETQYF,TGTGCCAGCAGCTTACCACCGGAGACCCAGTACTTC
.,TRBJ2-6,.,TRBV5-1,CASLQGGGGANVLTF,TGCGCCAGCCTCCAAGGGGGAGGTGGGGCCAACGTCCTGACTTTC
.,TRBJ1-5,.,TRBV18,CASSRRADNQPQHF,TGTGCCAGCTCAAGGCGGGCGGATAATCAGCCCCAGCATTTT
.,TRBJ1-5,TRBD1,TRBV30,CAWKGQGGQPQHF,TGTGCCTGGAAGGGACAGGGTGGTCAGCCCCAGCATTTT
.,TRBJ2-1,.,TRBV15,CATSGSTYNEQFF,TGTGCCACCAGCGGGTCCACATACAATGAGCAGTTCTTC
.,TRBJ2-3,.,TRBV7-8,CASTRKRDTQYF,TGTGCCAGCACTCGGAAGAGAGATACGCAGTATTTT
.,TRBJ1-2,.,TRBV27,CASSLKSTGTPPNYGYTF,TGTGCCAGCAGTTTAAAATCTACAGGCACCCCCCCCAACTATGGCTACACCTTC
.,TRBJ2-5,.,TRBV7-2,CASSRLKETQYF,TGTGCCAGCAGCCGGCTGAAAGAGACCCAGTACTTC
.,TRBJ1-4,.,TRBV6-5,CASSYVGPNEKLFF,TGTGCCAGCAGTTACGTAGGACCTAATGAAAAACTGTTTTTT
medium-sized,TRBJ2-1,TRBD2,TRBV19,CASSISAGGYNEQFF,TGTGCCAGTAGTATCTCGGCGGGGGGCTACAATGAGCAGTTCTTC
.,TRBJ1-5,.,TRBV5-6,CASSLGQFRANQPQHF,TGTGCCAGCAGCCTCGGACAGTTTAGGGCCAATCAGCCCCAGCATTTT
once,TRBJ2-1,.,TRBV11-2,CASSGGSSYNEQFF,TGTGCCAGCAGCGGCGGTAGCTCCTACAATGAGCAGTTCTTC
.,TRBJ1-3,TRBD1,TRBV9,CASSAQGASGNTIYF,TGTGCCAGCAGCGCACAGGGGGCCTCTGGAAACACCATATATTTT
once,TRBJ1-5,TRBD1,TRBV2,CASQGQMDQPQHF,TGTGCCAGCCAGGGACAGATGGATCAGCCCCAGCATTTT
few,TRBJ1-1,.,TRBV7-2,CASSPPVGTEAFF,TGTGCCAGCAGCCCCCCCGTGGGCACTGAAGCTTTCTTT
once,TRBJ2-7,.,TRBV10-3,CAISASVAYEQYF,TGTGCCATCAGTGCCAGTGTAGCCTACGAGCAGTACTTC
.,TRBJ2-3,.,TRBV29-1,CSVEVDRTDTQYF,TGCAGCGTTGAAGTCGACCGAACAGATACGCAGTATTTT
.,TRBJ2-1,.,TRBV7-3,CASSPRGGLPRNEQFF,TGTGCCAGCAGCCCTAGGGGGGGGCTTCCCCGTAATGAGCAGTTCTTC
.,TRBJ1-2,.,TRBV4-1,CASSPQEGANYGYTF,TGCGCCAGCAGCCCTCAGGAGGGTGCTAACTATGGCTACACCTTC
.,TRBJ1-3,.,TRBV2,CASSEAWRSGNTIYF,TGTGCCAGCAGTGAAGCATGGAGGTCTGGAAACACCATATATTTT
few,TRBJ1-5,.,TRBV6-4,CASSESEGSNQPQHF,TGTGCCAGCAGTGAGTCGGAAGGGAGCAATCAGCCCCAGCATTTT
.,TRBJ1-1,.,TRBV28,CASKGGAPFEAFF,TGTGCCAGCAAAGGGGGAGCCCCCTTTGAAGCTTTCTTT
.,TRBJ2-2,.,TRBV6-4,CASREGTFTGELFF,TGTGCCAGCAGGGAGGGGACTTTCACCGGGGAGCTGTTTTTT
.,TRBJ2-2,.,TRBV7-2,CASSLSVSLANTGELFF,TGTGCCAGCAGCTTATCGGTCAGCCTCGCGAACACCGGGGAGCTGTTTTTT
.,TRBJ2-3,TRBD1,TRBV6-1,CASRSSGTASDTQYF,TGTGCCAGCAGATCCTCCGGGACAGCTTCAGATACGCAGTATTTT
.,TRBJ2-2,.,TRBV6-1,CASSEAFGPLNTGELFF,TGTGCCAGCAGTGAAGCGTTTGGGCCGCTCAACACCGGGGAGCTGTTTTTT
.,TRBJ1-2,.,TRBV6-6,CASSMDRTNYGYTF,TGTGCCAGCAGTATGGACAGAACTAACTATGGCTACACCTTC